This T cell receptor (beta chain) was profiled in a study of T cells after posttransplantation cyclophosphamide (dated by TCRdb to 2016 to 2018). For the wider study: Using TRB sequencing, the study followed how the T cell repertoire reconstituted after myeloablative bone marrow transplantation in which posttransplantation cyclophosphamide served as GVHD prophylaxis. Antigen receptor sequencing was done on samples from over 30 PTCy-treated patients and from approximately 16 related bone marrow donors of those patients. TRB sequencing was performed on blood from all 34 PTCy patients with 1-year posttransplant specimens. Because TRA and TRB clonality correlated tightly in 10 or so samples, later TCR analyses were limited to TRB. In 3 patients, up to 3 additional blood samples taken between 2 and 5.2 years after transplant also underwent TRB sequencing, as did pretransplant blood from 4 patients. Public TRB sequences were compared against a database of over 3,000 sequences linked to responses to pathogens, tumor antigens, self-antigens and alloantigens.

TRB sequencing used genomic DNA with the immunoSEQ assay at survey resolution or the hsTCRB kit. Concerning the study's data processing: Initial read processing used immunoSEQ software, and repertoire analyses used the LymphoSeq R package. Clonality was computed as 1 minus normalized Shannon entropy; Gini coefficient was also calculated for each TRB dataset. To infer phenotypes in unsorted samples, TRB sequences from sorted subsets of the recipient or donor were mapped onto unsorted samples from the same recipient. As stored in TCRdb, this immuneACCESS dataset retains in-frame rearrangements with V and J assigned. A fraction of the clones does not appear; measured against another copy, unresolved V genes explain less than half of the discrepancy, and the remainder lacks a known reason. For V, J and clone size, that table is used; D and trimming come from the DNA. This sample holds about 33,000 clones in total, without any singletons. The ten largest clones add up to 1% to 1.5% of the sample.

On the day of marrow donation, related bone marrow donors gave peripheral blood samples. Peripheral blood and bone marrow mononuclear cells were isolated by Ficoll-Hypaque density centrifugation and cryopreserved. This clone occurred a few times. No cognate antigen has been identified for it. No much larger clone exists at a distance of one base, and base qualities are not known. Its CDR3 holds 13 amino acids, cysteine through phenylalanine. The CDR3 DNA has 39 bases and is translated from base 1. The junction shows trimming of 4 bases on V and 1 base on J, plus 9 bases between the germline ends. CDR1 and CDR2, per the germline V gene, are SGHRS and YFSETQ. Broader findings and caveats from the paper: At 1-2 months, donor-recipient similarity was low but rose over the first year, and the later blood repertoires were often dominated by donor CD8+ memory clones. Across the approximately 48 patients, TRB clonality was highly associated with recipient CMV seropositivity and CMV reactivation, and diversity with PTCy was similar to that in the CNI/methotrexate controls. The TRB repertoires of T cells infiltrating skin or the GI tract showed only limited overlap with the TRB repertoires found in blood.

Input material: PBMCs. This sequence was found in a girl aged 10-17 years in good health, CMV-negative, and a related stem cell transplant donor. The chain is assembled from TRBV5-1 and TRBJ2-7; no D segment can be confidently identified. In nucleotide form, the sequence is TGCGCCAGCAGCGGTACGGTGTCCTACGAGCAGTACTTC. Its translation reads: CASSGTVSYEQYF.